This T cell receptor (beta chain) was identified during a study of T cell responses to AZD1222 COVID-19 vaccine. There are a few counts of this clone. This CDR3 has 18 amino acids. V was shortened by 7 bases and J by 0 bases, with 25 bases between the two germline ends. Germline CDR1 and CDR2: MDHEN and SYDVKM. Generated by immunoSEQ multiplex PCR, the TCRdb table keeps only in-frame clones and is missing some. This sample has 84,000 or so clones, with around 85% found just once. The TCR sequence derives from an adult in good health. This specimen was peripheral blood, taken on day 0 of AZD1222 vaccination. The chain recombines TRBV28 with TRBJ2-7, with TRBD1 as a possible D gene (6 bases). In DNA, the CDR3 is TGTGCCAGCACCACCGATTTTCCCTCGGGACAAACCTCCTACGAGCAGTACTTC. Encoded protein: CASTTDFPSGQTSYEQYF. Using reference TRBV28 and TRBJ2-7 for the parts outside the CDR3, the full variable domain is DVKVTQSSRYLVKRTGEKVFLECVQDMDHENMFWYRQDPGLGLRLIYFSYDVKMKEKGDIPEGYSVSREKKERFSLILESASTNQTSMYLCASTTDFPSGQTSYEQYFGPGTRLTVT.